Listed here are 8 T cell receptor beta chains from one sample, sequenced in a study of cytomegalovirus exposure and HLA in healthy donors. Vbeta (60) and Jbeta (13) primers were used in the PCR. Repertoires were generated with immunoSEQ multiplex PCR, while TCRdb's copy carries only in-frame clones and drops some. The sample holds 120,000 or so clones, roughly 85% seen once. Material: PBMCs. Receptor source: a woman aged 40 to 50 in good health and CMV-seropositive.

The CDR3 loop reads CASADRDRATGELFF. The DNA for the CDR3 is TGTGCCAGCGCAGACCGGGACAGGGCCACCGGGGAGCTGTTTTTT. J is TRBJ2-2 and V is TRBV27; 9 bases align to TRBD1. The germline V gene encodes CDR1 MNHEY and CDR2 SMNVEV (reference sequence). The CDR3 sequence is 15 residues long. V trimming: 8 bases; J trimming: 4 bases; junction bases outside the gene matches: 8.

The chain combines TRBV5-4 with TRBJ2-3; 8 bases are a match to TRBD2. J lost 1 base, V lost 1 base, and 14 bases had no gene match. CDR1 and CDR2 (germline): SGHNT, YYREEE (reference sequence). The CDR3 runs 19 residues. CDR3 sequence reads: CASSLKLGAGEWGTDTQYF. The CDR3 DNA reads as TGTGCCAGCAGCTTGAAGCTTGGAGCGGGAGAGTGGGGCACAGATACGCAGTATTTT.

This chain joins TRBV27 and TRBJ2-7, with 7 nucleotides matching TRBD2. Germline CDR1 MNHEY, CDR2 SMNVEV (reference sequence). V shed 2 bases and J 2 bases; nucleotides not matched to a gene: 6. This CDR3 has 15 residues. The CDR3, as DNA: TGTGCCAGCAGTTTAAGACTAGCCAAAACCTACGAGCAGTACTTC. Translation: CASSLRLAKTYEQYF.

This clone appeared once. Germline is not matched at one junction end, which may reflect a read error. The J gene is TRBJ2-7, the V gene TRBV7-9; D might be TRBD1 (8 bases). The V gene's germline CDR1 is SEHNR and CDR2 FQNEAQ (reference sequence). The CDR3 has 13 amino acids. The CDR3 here is CSSSGTGSYEQYF. The CDR3 DNA follows: TGTTCCAGCAGCGGGACAGGCTCCTACGAGCAGTACTTC.

CDR3 loop: CATSRQNTGVGNTIYF. The DNA of the CDR3 is TGTGCCACCAGCAGACAAAATACAGGGGTCGGAAACACCATATATTTT. The rearrangement joins TRBV15 to TRBJ1-3; 7 nucleotides align to TRBD1. CDR1 and CDR2 (germline): LNHNV, YYDKDF (reference sequence). The V and J ends lost 2 bases and 4 bases, in that order; junction bases with no gene match: 8. The CDR3 covers 16 residues.

V gene TRBV7-2 combines with J gene TRBJ1-2; D unresolved. The CDR3 length is 14 residues. Germline values: CDR1 SGHTA, CDR2 FQGNSA. V was pared by 5 bases and J by 2 bases, with 12 bases between. CDR3 region: CASSRGGRNYGYTF. CDR3 nucleotides: TGTGCCAGCAGCCGAGGAGGACGCAACTATGGCTACACCTTC.

V is TRBV19 and J is TRBJ2-1, with 14 positions matching TRBD2. This CDR3 contains 19 residues. CDR1 and CDR2 (germline): LNHDA, SQIVND (reference sequence). The J segment lost 0 bases and the V segment lost 3 bases, leaving 7 bases of the junction unmatched. The CDR3 DNA follows: TGTGCCAGTAGTATGACGGGACTAGCGGGAGTAAGCTCCTACAATGAGCAGTTCTTC. It encodes CASSMTGLAGVSSYNEQFF. Full variable domain (rest looked up from reference TRBV19 and TRBJ2-1): DGGITQSPKYLFRKEGQNVTLSCEQNLNHDAMYWYRQDPGQGLRLIYYSQIVNDFQKGDIAEGYSVSREKKESFPLTVTSAQKNPTAFYLCASSMTGLAGVSSYNEQFFGPGTRLTVL.

This clone was counted only a few times. This sample also contains other DNA sequences that code for the same CDR3. The chain links TRBV30 to TRBJ2-1; no firm D call. Germline V gene sequence: CDR1 GTSNPN, CDR2 SVGIG (reference sequence). This CDR3 spans 11 amino acids. Trimming left V 3 bases short and J 6 bases short, with 6 bases between. The CDR3 sequence: CAWSPGNEQFF. CDR3 nucleotide sequence: TGTGCCTGGAGCCCGGGCAATGAGCAGTTCTTC.